The 2 T cell receptor beta chains in this list originate from one sample, sequenced in a study of beta chain features in type 1 diabetes. Findings of the study overall: Shortening of TCRB CDR3s, moderate but significant, appeared in all four CD4+ subsets of Type 1 diabetes patients.

These receptors have no known antigen. The entirety of the isolated RNA underwent reverse transcription, so expressed TCRB transcripts were sequenced. Clones were read by immunoSEQ multiplex PCR, and TCRdb kept only the in-frame ones, dropping some. The sample gives approximately 170,000 clones, around 7.9% of which show up once; roughly 0.46% is in the top ten. Material for sequencing was central memory CD4+ T cells from blood. Receptors originate from a young man with type 1 diabetes.

This clone was counted between two and nine times. This sequence joins TRBV6-1 and TRBJ1-1; TRBD1 is a possible D gene (5 bases). From germline, CDR1 is MNHNS and CDR2 SASEGT. V was trimmed by 4 bases and J by 3 bases, leaving 12 bases between them. The CDR3 consists of 14 residues. The CDR3 DNA reads as TGTGCCAGCAGTGTCAGCAGGGAGGACACTGAAGCTTTCTTT. Translation: CASSVSREDTEAFF.

The chain employs TRBV7-7 and TRBJ2-5, with 8 bases lining up with TRBD1. The CDR3 runs 15 residues. Trimming cost V 4 bases and J 1 base; bases outside gene matches: 5. From germline, CDR1 is SSHAT and CDR2 FNYEAQ (reference sequence). DNA for the CDR3: TGTGCCAGCAGCTCAGGACAGGGCACCCAAGAGACCCAGTACTTC. Its protein product is CASSSGQGTQETQYF.